A single sample gave rise to the 14 T cell receptor beta chains below, sequenced in a study of blood T cells in healthy people across ages. Sample-barcoded 5' priming and a J-beta primer mix drove a second PCR of roughly 7 to 11 cycles. TCRdb itself ran the 5' RACE reads through MiXCR, one entry per CDR3 protein. The sample carries 1.5 million to 2 million distinct CDR3 sequences, roughly two fifths recorded once. Sequencing input: blood. The receptors shown here come from a human donor in good health.

The V gene is TRBV11-2, the J gene TRBJ1-4; D might be TRBD1 (6 bases). V was trimmed by 4 bases and J by 8 bases, leaving 17 bases between them. The germline V gene encodes CDR1 SGHAT and CDR2 FQNNGV. CDR3 size: 15 residues. The CDR3 DNA reads TGTGCCAGCAGCTCAGTACAGGGTTTGCGAGAAAAACTGTTTTTT. This translates into CASSSVQGLREKLFF.

This clonotype has at least ten counts. This rearrangement joins TRBV4-2 to TRBJ2-5, with 10 bases that match TRBD2. V lost 3 bases, J lost 3 bases, and 7 bases stayed unmatched. Germline loops: CDR1 LGHNA, CDR2 YNFKEQ. CDR3 length equals 16 residues. The CDR3 sequence: CASSQSGSGGKETQYF. CDR3 in DNA: TGTGCCAGCAGCCAGAGTGGTAGCGGGGGGAAAGAGACCCAGTACTTC.

The chain employs TRBV2 and TRBJ2-4; no clear D. CDR1 SNHLY and CDR2 FYNNEI come from the germline V gene. V dropped 0 bases and J dropped 6 bases, with 9 bases sitting between them. The CDR3 covers 14 residues. The CDR3 loop is CASSEASRLNIQYF. CDR3 nucleotides: TGTGCCAGCAGTGAAGCGAGCAGGTTAAACATTCAGTACTTC.

The chain has TRBV9 and TRBJ2-7, with 8 bases aligning to TRBD2. The ends lost 3 bases at V and 5 bases at J; junction bases unmatched: 1. This CDR3 region has 12 residues. Germline CDR1 is SGDLS and CDR2 is YYNGEE. CDR3 loop: CASSAGGNEQYF. CDR3 sequence (DNA): TGTGCCAGCAGCGCGGGGGGGAACGAGCAGTACTTC.

This chain uses TRBV7-3 with TRBJ1-1, with D possibly matching TRBD1 (5 bases). Germline CDR1 reads SGHTA; CDR2 reads FQGTGA. This CDR3 region has 14 residues. The V end was cut by 5 bases, the J end by 5 bases, with 15 bases between. CDR3: CASSPQGPGTEAFF. In nucleotides, the CDR3 is TGTGCCAGCAGCCCCCAGGGCCCGGGGACTGAAGCTTTCTTT.

This clonotype was recorded a few times. This rearrangement joins TRBV14 to TRBJ1-2, with D unresolved. The CDR3 contains 16 residues. The V gene's germline CDR1 is SGHDN and CDR2 FVKESK. The V gene lost 0 bases and the J gene lost 6 bases, with 17 bases spanning the gap. CDR3 in DNA: TGTGCCAGCAGCCAAGAACGCCGGCAGTTCGGTAATGGCTACACCTTC. This codes for CASSQERRQFGNGYTF.

V gene TRBV7-9 combines with J gene TRBJ2-5, with no clear D. V was trimmed by 5 bases and J by 2 bases, leaving 12 bases between them. The CDR3 has 14 amino acids. Germline lookup yields CDR1 SEHNR and CDR2 FQNEAQ (reference sequence). Here the CDR3 DNA reads TGTGCCAGCAGCCCGTCCCAGTCACAAGAGACCCAGTACTTC. Translating it yields CASSPSQSQETQYF. The whole variable domain, filled in from reference TRBV7-9 and TRBJ2-5, reads DTGVSQNPRHKITKRGQNVTFRCDPISEHNRLYWYRQTLGQGPEFLTYFQNEAQLEKSRLLSDRFSAERPKGSFSTLEIQRTEQGDSAMYLCASSPSQSQETQYFGPGTRLLVL.

This chain connects TRBV6-2 or TRBV6-3 to TRBJ2-1; maybe TRBD1 (5 bases). Germline lookup yields CDR1 MNHEY and CDR2 SVGEGT. V gave up 5 bases and J gave up 7 bases, with 12 bases separating them. The CDR3 covers 13 residues. CDR3 loop: CASSQRQPNEQFF. For the CDR3, the DNA is TGTGCCAGCAGTCAGAGACAGCCTAATGAGCAGTTCTTC.

This clonotype was recorded a few times. The rearrangement uses TRBV7-2 and TRBJ2-1; D is perhaps TRBD1 or TRBD2 (5 bases each). The CDR3 is 15 residues long. The V gene's germline CDR1 is SGHTA and CDR2 FQGNSA. Trimming shortened V by 4 bases and J by 8 bases, and 18 bases separated the two germline ends. CDR3 sequence reads: CASSSGIWIGDEQFF. For the CDR3, the DNA is TGTGCCAGCAGCTCAGGGATATGGATCGGGGATGAGCAGTTCTTC. The variable domain in full, completed from reference TRBV7-2 and TRBJ2-1, reads GAGVSQSPSNKVTEKGKDVELRCDPISGHTALYWYRQSLGQGLEFLIYFQGNSAPDKSGLPSDRFSAERTGGSVSTLTIQRTQQEDSAVYLCASSSGIWIGDEQFFGPGTRLTVL.

The chain combines TRBV29-1 with TRBJ1-2, with TRBD1 matching 7 bases. The V gene's germline CDR1 is SQVTM and CDR2 ANQGSEA. V lost 7 bases, J lost 8 bases, and 7 bases stayed unmatched. The CDR3 has 11 amino acids. The CDR3: CSAEGGGGYTF. CDR3 DNA: TGCAGCGCCGAGGGAGGGGGCGGCTACACCTTC.

The table lists this clonotype with a few counts. The genes are TRBV4-3 and TRBJ2-6, with 7 bases that match TRBD1. CDR3 length: 17 amino acids. Germline assignment: CDR1 LGHNA and CDR2 YSLEER. Trimming removed 0 bases from V and 1 base from J; junction bases left unmatched: 3. The CDR3 loop is CASSQEGQISGANVLTF. Here the CDR3 DNA reads TGCGCCAGCAGCCAAGAGGGACAGATATCTGGGGCCAACGTCCTGACTTTC.

The rearrangement uses TRBV10-3 and TRBJ1-2; tentatively, D is TRBD1 (6 bases). Trimming stripped 0 bases from V and 6 bases from J, with 8 bases between. There are 13 residues in the CDR3. CDR1 and CDR2 from the germline V gene are ENHRY and SYGVKD. The CDR3 loop reads CAISESRGDGYTF. The CDR3, as DNA: TGTGCCATCAGTGAGTCGAGGGGGGATGGCTACACCTTC.

The rearrangement links TRBV5-6 to TRBJ2-1; no definite D call. The V gene lost 2 bases and the J gene lost 5 bases, with 20 bases spanning the gap. This CDR3 is 17 amino acids long. Per the germline V gene, CDR1 is SGHDT and CDR2 is YYEEEE. This chain's CDR3 is CASSFLPGSRWDNEQFF. CDR3 DNA sequence: TGTGCCAGCAGCTTTCTCCCGGGCAGCCGCTGGGACAATGAGCAGTTCTTC.

The CDR3 loop reads CASSGGALGNEQFF. The CDR3 DNA follows: TGTGCCAGCAGTGGGGGGGCGCTCGGGAATGAGCAGTTCTTC. This chain uses TRBV6-6 with TRBJ2-1; weak D call: TRBD2 (7 bases). The CDR3 has 14 amino acids. The V end was cut by 5 bases, the J end by 7 bases, with 15 bases between. Germline lookup yields CDR1 MNHNY and CDR2 SVGAGI (reference sequence).